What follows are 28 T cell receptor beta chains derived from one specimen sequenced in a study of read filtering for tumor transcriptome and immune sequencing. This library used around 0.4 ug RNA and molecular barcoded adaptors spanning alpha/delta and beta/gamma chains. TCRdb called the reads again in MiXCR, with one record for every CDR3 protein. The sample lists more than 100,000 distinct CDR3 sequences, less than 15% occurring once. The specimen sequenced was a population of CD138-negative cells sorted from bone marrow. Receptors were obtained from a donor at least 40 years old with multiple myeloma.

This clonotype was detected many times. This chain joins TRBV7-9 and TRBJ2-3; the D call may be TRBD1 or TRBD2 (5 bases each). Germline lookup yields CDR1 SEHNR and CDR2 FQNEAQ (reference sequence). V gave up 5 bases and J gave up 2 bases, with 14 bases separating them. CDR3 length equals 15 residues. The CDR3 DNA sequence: TGTGCCAGCAGCAAGGCCGGGACCGTCACAGATACGCAGTATTTT. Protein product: CASSKAGTVTDTQYF.

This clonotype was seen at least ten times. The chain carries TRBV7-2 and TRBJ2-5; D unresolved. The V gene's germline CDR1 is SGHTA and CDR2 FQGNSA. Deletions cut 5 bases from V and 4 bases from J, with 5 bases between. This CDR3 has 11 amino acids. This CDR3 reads CASSPRETQYF. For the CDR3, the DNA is TGTGCCAGCAGCCCTCGAGAGACCCAGTACTTC.

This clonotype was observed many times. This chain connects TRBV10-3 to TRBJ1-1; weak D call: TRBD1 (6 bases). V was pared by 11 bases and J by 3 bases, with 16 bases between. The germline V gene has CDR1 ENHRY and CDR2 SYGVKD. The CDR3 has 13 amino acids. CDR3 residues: CAAARGGDTEAFF. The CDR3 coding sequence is TGTGCCGCGGCCAGGGGAGGGGACACTGAAGCTTTCTTT.

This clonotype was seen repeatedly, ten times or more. CDR3 sequence reads: CALHGREGEQYF. The CDR3 DNA reads TGTGCCCTCCATGGCAGGGAAGGAGAGCAGTACTTC. V usage is TRBV7-9 and J usage is TRBJ2-7; D is possibly TRBD1 (5 bases). This CDR3 comprises 12 residues. Trimming removed 11 bases at V and 7 bases at J, with 18 bases between. Looked up from germline, CDR1 is SEHNR and CDR2 is FQNEAQ (reference sequence).

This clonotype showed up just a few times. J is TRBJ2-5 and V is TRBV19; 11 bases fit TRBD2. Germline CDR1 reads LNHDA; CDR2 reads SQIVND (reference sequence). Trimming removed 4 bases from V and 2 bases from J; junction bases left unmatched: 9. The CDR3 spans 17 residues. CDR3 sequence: CASSTRLAGMNQETQYF. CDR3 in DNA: TGTGCCAGTAGTACACGACTAGCGGGAATGAATCAAGAGACCCAGTACTTC.

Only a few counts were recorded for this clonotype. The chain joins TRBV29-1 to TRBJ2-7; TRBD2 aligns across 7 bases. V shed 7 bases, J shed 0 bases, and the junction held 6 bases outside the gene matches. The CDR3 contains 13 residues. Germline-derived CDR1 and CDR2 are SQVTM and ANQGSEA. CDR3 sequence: CSALAESSYEQYF. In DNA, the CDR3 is TGCAGCGCCCTAGCGGAGAGCTCCTACGAGCAGTACTTC.

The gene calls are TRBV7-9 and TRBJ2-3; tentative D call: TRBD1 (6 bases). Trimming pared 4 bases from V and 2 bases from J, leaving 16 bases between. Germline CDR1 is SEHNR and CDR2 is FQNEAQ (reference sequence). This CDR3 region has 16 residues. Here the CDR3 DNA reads TGTGCCAGCAGCTCTCGCCGGGACACCGTCACAGATACGCAGTATTTT. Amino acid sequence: CASSSRRDTVTDTQYF.

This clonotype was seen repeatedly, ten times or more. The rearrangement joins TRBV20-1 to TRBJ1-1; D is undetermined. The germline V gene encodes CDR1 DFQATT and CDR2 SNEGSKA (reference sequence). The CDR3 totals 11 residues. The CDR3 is CRASLNTEAFF. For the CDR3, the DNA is TGCAGGGCCTCATTGAACACTGAAGCTTTCTTT.

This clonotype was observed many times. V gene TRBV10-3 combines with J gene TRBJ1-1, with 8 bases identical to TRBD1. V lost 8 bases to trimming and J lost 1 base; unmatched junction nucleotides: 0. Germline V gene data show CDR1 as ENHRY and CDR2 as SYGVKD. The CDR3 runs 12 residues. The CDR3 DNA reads TGTGCCATCGGACAGGGGAACACTGAAGCTTTCTTT. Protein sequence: CAIGQGNTEAFF.

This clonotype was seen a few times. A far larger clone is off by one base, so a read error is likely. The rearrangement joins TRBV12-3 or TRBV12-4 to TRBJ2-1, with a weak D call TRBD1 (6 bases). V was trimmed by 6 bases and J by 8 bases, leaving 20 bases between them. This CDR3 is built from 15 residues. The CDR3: CASRATGRVVDEQFF. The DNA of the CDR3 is TGTGCCAGCAGGGCAACAGGGAGAGTAGTCGATGAGCAGTTCTTC.

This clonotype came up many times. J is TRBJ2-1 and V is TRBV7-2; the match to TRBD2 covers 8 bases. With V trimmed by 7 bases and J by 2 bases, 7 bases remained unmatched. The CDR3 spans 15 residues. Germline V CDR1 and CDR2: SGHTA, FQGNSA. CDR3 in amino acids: CASTPGGGAYNEQFF. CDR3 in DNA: TGTGCCAGCACCCCGGGGGGGGGCGCCTACAATGAGCAGTTCTTC.

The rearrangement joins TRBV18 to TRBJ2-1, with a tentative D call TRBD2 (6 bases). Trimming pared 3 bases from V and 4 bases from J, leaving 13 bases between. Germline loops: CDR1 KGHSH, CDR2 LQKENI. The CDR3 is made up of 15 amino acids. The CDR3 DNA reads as TGTGCCAGCTCACCGATTAGCGGTACGTACAATGAGCAGTTCTTC. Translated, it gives CASSPISGTYNEQFF.

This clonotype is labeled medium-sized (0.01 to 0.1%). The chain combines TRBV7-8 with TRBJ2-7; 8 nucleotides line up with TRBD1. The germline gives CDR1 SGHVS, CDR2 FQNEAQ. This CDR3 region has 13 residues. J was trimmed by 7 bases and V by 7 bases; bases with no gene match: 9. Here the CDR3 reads CASTQGAAREQYF. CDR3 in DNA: TGTGCCAGCACCCAGGGGGCAGCGCGAGAGCAGTACTTC. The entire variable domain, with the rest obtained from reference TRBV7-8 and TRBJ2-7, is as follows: GAGVSQSPRYKVAKRGQDVALRCDPISGHVSLFWYQQALGQGPEFLTYFQNEAQLDKSGLPSDRFFAERPEGSVSTLKIQRTQQEDSAVYLCASTQGAAREQYFGPGTRLTVT.

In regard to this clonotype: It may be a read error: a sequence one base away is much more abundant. CDR3 coding DNA: TGTGCCAGCAGCGTAGGGGACAGCTCCTACAATGGGCAGTTCTTC. Protein sequence: CASSVGDSSYNGQFF. The chain recombines TRBV9 with TRBJ2-1; 7 nucleotides align to TRBD1. Germline V gives CDR1 SGDLS, CDR2 YYNGEE. The CDR3 extends over 15 amino acids.

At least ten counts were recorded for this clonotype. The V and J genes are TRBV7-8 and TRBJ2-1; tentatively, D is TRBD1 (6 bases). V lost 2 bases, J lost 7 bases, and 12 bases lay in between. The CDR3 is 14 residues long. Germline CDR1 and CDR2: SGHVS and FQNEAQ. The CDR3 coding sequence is TGTGCCAGCAGCTTATACAGGGTCGGAAATGAGCAGTTCTTC. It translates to CASSLYRVGNEQFF. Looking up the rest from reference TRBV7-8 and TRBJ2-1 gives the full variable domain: GAGVSQSPRYKVAKRGQDVALRCDPISGHVSLFWYQQALGQGPEFLTYFQNEAQLDKSGLPSDRFFAERPEGSVSTLKIQRTQQEDSAVYLCASSLYRVGNEQFFGPGTRLTVL.

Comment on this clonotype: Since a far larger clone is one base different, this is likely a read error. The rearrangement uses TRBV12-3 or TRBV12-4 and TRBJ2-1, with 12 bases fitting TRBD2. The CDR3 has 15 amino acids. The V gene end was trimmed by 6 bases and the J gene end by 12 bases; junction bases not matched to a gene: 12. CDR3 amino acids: CASRPTSGSIHVQFF. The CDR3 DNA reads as TGTGCCAGCAGGCCGACTAGCGGGAGCATCCATGTGCAGTTCTTC.

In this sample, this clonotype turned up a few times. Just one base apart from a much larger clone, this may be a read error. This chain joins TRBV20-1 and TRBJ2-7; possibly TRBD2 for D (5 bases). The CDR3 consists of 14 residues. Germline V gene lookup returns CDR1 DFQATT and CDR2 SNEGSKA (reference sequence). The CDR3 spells CSAPEANSAGEQCF. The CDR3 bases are TGCAGTGCTCCGGAGGCGAATAGCGCCGGCGAGCAGTGCTTC.

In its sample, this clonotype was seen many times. The CDR3 bases are TGTGCCAGCAGCTTCTACTCAGACAGGCAAGAGACCCAGTACTTC. This gives the protein CASSFYSDRQETQYF. This chain joins TRBV7-9 and TRBJ2-5; maybe TRBD1 (6 bases). The CDR3 is 15 amino acids. The germline gives CDR1 SEHNR, CDR2 FQNEAQ (reference sequence). V lost 3 bases and J 2 bases, leaving 13 bases between the germline ends.

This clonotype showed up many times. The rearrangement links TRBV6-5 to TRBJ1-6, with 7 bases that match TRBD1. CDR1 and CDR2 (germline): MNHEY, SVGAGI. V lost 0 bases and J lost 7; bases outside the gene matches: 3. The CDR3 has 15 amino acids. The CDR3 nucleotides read TGTGCCAGCAGTTACTCGGGGACAGCAAATTCACCCCTCCACTTT. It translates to CASSYSGTANSPLHF.

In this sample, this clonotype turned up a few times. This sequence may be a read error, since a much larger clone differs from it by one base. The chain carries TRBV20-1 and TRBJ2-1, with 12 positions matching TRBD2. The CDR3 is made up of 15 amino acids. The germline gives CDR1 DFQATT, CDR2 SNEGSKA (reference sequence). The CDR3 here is CSARETSGSYNGQFF. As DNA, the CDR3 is TGCAGTGCTAGAGAGACTAGCGGGAGTTACAATGGGCAGTTCTTC.

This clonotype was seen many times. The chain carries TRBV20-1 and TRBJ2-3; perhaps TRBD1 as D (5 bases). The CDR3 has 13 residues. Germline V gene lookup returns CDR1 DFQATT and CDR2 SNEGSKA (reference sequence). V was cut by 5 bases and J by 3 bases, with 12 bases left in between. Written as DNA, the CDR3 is TGCAGTGCTTCTAGACAGAAGACAGATACGCAGTATTTT. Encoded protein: CSASRQKTDTQYF.

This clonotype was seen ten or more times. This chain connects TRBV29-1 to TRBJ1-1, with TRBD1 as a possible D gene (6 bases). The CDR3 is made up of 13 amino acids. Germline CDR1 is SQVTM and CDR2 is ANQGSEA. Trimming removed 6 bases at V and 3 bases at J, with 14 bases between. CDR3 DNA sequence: TGCAGCGTCCAACAGGGTAAAGACACTGAAGCTTTCTTT. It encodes CSVQQGKDTEAFF.

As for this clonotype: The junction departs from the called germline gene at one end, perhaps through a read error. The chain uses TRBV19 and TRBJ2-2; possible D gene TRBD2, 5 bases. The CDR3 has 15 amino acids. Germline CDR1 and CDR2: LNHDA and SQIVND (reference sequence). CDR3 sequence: CASSMWRKNTGVLFF. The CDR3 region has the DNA TGTGCCAGTAGTATGTGGCGGAAGAACACCGGGGTGCTGTTTTTT. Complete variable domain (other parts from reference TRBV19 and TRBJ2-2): DGGITQSPKYLFRKEGQNVTLSCEQNLNHDAMYWYRQDPGQGLRLIYYSQIVNDFQKGDIAEGYSVSREKKESFPLTVTSAQKNPTAFYLCASSMWRKNTGVLFFGEGSRLTVL.

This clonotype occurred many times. For the CDR3, the DNA is TGCAGTGCAAGGCCCGGGACTAGGCCCTACGAGCAGTACTTC. As protein: CSARPGTRPYEQYF. This chain connects TRBV20-1 to TRBJ2-7; 8 bases line up with TRBD2. The trim removed 6 bases at V and 2 bases at J, leaving 9 bases unmatched. This CDR3 spans 14 amino acids. CDR1 is DFQATT and CDR2 is SNEGSKA in the germline V gene (reference sequence).

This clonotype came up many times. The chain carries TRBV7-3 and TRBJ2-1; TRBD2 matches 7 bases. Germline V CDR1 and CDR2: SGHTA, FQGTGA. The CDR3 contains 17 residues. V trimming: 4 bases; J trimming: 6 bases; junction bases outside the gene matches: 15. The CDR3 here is CASSSRGGNFSPNEQFF. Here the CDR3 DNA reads TGTGCCAGCAGCTCCCGGGGAGGGAACTTTTCCCCCAATGAGCAGTTCTTC.

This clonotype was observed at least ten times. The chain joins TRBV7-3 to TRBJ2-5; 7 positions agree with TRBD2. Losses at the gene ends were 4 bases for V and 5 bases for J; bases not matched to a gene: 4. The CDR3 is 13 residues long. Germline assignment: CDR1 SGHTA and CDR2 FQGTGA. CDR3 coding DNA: TGTGCCAGCAGCTCGCGGGGGTGGGAGACCCAGTACTTC. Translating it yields CASSSRGWETQYF.

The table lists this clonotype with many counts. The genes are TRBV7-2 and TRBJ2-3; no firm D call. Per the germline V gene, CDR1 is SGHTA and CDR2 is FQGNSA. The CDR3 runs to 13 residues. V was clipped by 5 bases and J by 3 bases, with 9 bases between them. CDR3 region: CASSPVWTDTQYF. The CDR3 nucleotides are TGTGCCAGCAGCCCCGTTTGGACAGATACGCAGTATTTT.

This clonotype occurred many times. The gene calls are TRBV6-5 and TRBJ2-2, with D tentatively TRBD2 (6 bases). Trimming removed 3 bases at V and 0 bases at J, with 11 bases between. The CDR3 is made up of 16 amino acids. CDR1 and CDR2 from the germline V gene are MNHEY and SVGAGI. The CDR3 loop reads CASSYGAGSNTGELFF. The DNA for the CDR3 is TGTGCCAGCAGTTATGGGGCGGGATCGAACACCGGGGAGCTGTTTTTT.